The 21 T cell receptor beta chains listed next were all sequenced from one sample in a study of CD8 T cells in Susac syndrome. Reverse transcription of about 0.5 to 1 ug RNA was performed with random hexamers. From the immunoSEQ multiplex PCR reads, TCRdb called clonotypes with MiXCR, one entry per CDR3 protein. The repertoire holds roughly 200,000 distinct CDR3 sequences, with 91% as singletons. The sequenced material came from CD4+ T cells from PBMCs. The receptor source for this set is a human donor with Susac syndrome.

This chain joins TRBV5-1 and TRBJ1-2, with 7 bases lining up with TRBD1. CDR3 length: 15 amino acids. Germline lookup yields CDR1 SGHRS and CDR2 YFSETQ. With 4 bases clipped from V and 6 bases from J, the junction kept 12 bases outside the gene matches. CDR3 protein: CASSPSERQGDGYTF. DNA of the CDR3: TGCGCCAGCAGCCCGTCGGAGCGACAGGGTGATGGCTACACCTTC.

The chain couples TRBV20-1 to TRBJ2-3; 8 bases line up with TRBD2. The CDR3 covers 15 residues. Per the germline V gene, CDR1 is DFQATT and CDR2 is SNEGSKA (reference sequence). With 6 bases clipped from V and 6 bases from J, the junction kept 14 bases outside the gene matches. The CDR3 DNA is TGCAGTGCCGCCCGGGACTACTCGGGGGGGGATACGCAGTATTTT. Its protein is CSAARDYSGGDTQYF.

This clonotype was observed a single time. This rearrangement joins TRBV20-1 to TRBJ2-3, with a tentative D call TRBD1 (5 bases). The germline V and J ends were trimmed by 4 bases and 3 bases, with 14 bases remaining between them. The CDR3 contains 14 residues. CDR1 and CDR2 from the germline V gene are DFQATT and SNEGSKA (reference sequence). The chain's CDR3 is CSAISRDGTDTQYF. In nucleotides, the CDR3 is TGCAGTGCTATATCCAGGGATGGAACAGATACGCAGTATTTT.

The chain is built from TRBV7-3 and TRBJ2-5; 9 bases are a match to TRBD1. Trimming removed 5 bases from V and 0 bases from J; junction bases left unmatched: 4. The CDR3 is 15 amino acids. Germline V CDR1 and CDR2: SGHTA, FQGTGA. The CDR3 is CASSRQGDHQETQYF. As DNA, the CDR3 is TGTGCCAGCAGCAGACAGGGGGATCACCAAGAGACCCAGTACTTC.

CDR3 nucleotides: TGTGCCATCGCGGGGTCAGCTGGAAACACCATATATTTT. Protein sequence: CAIAGSAGNTIYF. The rearrangement joins TRBV10-3 to TRBJ1-3, with D unresolved. The V end lost 8 bases, the J end lost 2 bases, and 10 bases lay between the germline ends. The CDR3 loop spans 13 amino acids. Germline assignment: CDR1 ENHRY and CDR2 SYGVKD.

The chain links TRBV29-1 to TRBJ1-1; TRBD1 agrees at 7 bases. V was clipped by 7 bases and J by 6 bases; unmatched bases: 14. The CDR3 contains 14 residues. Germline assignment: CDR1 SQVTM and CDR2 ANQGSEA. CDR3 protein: CSANEGGAIAEAFF. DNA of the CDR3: TGCAGCGCCAATGAAGGGGGCGCGATCGCTGAAGCTTTCTTT.

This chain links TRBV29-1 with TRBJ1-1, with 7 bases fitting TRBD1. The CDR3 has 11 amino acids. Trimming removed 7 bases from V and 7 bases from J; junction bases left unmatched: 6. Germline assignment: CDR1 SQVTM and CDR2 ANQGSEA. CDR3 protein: CSGGRDSEAFF. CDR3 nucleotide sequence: TGCAGCGGGGGGAGGGACAGTGAAGCTTTCTTT.

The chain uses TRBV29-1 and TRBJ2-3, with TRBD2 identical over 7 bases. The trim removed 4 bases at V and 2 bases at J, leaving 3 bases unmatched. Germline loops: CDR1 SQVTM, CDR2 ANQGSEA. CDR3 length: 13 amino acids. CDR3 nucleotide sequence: TGCAGCGTTGGGGGACTATACACAGATACGCAGTATTTT. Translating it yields CSVGGLYTDTQYF.

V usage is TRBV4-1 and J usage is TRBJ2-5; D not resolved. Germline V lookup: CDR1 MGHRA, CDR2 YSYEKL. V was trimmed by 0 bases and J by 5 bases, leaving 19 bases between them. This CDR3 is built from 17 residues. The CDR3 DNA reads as TGCGCCAGCAGCCAAGAACTCCGAAGGACGGGTCGCGAGACCCAGTACTTC. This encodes CASSQELRRTGRETQYF.

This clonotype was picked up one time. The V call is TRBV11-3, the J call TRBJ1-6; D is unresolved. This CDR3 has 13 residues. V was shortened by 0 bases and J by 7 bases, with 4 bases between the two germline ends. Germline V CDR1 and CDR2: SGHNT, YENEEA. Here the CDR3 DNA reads TGTGCCAGCAGCTTAGACCAGAATTCACCCCTCCACTTT. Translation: CASSLDQNSPLHF.

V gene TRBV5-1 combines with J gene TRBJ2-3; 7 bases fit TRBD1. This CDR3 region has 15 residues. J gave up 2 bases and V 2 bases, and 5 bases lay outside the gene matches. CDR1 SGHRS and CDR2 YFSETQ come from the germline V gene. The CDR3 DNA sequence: TGCGCCAGCAGCTTAAGACAGGGTGACACAGATACGCAGTATTTT. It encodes CASSLRQGDTDTQYF.

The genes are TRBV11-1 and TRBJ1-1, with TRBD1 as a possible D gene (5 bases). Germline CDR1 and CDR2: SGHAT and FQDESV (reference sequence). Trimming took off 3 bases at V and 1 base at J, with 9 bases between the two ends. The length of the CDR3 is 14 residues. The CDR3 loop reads CASSFHQGNTEAFF. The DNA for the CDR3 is TGTGCCAGCAGCTTCCATCAGGGGAACACTGAAGCTTTCTTT.

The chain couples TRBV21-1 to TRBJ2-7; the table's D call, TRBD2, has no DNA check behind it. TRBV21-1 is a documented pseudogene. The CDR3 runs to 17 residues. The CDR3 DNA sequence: TGTGCCAGCAATGGAAAGGGACTAGCGAGAACGTCCTACGAGCAGTACTTC. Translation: CASNGKGLARTSYEQYF.

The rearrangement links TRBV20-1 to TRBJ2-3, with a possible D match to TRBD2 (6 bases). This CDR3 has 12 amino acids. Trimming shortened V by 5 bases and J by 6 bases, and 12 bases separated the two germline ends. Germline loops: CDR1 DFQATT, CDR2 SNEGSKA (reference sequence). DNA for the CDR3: TGCAGTGCTTCCATAGCGGAGGATACGCAGTATTTT. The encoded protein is CSASIAEDTQYF.

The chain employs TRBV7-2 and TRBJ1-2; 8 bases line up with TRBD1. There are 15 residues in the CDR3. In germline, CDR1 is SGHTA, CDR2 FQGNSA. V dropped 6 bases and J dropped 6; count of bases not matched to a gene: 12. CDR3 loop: CASSLQIPGGDGYTF. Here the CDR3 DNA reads TGTGCCAGCAGTCTACAAATACCAGGGGGCGATGGCTACACCTTC.

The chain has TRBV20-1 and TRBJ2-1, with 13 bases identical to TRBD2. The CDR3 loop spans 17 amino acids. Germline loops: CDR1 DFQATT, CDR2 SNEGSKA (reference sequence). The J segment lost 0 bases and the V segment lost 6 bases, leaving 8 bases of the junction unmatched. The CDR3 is CSATGLAGRSSYNEQFF. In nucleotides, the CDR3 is TGCAGTGCAACGGGACTAGCGGGAAGAAGCTCCTACAATGAGCAGTTCTTC.

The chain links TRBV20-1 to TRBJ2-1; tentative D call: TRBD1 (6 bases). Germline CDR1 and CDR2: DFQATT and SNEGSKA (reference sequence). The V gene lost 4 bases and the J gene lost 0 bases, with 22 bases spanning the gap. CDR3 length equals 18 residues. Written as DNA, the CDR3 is TGCAGTGCTAAGTGGGTGGGGGCCGTCTCAAGCTCCTACAATGAGCAGTTCTTC. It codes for CSAKWVGAVSSSYNEQFF.

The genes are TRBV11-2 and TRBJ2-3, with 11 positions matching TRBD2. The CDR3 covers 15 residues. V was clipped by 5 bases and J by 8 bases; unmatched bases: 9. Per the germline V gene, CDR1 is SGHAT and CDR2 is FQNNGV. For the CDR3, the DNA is TGTGCCAGCAGCCTATCTAGCGGGGGGTGGGTTACGCAGTATTTT. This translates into CASSLSSGGWVTQYF.

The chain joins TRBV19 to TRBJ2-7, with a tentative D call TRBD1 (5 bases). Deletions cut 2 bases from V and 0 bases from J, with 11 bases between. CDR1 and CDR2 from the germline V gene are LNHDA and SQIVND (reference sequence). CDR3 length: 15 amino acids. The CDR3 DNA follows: TGTGCCAGTAGTATAAAGACAGAACTCTCCTACGAGCAGTACTTC. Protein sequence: CASSIKTELSYEQYF.

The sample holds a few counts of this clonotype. The CDR3 protein is CATRDRQTEAFF. CDR3 in DNA: TGTGCCACAAGAGACAGGCAGACTGAAGCTTTCTTT. J is TRBJ1-1 and V is TRBV6-1, with TRBD1 as a possible D gene (6 bases). Germline CDR1 reads MNHNS; CDR2 reads SASEGT. The V end lost 10 bases, the J end lost 5 bases, and 14 bases lay between the germline ends. This CDR3 is built from 12 residues.

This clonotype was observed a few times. In DNA, the CDR3 is TGCAGTGGGGCGGATCGGGACTGGACAAGCGTTGAGCAGTTCTTC. Protein product: CSGADRDWTSVEQFF. This chain connects TRBV20-1 to TRBJ2-1; possible D gene TRBD2, 6 bases. The germline V gene encodes CDR1 DFQATT and CDR2 SNEGSKA (reference sequence). The CDR3 contains 15 residues. V was pared by 7 bases and J by 9 bases, with 25 bases between.